This T cell receptor (beta chain) originates from a study of blood T cells in healthy people across ages. Germline V gene lookup returns CDR1 SGHRS and CDR2 YFSETQ. V lost 7 bases and J 3 bases, leaving 19 bases between the germline ends. The CDR3 runs 15 residues. This clonotype was seen more than once but under ten times. Using a J-beta primer mix together with a sample-barcoded 5' primer, a second PCR was run for roughly 7 to 12 cycles. TCRdb reanalysed the 5' RACE reads using MiXCR and keeps one entry per CDR3 protein. The sample holds a few hundred thousand distinct CDR3 sequences, around a quarter seen once. This sample was also put to use in a study of T cells of mothers and their children. From that report: Related and unrelated pairs show similar shaping of TCR recombination output by thymic selection. Related mother-child pairs showed slightly, non-significantly higher overlap than unrelated pairs. No persistent microchimeric T cell clones were detected.

Sequencing was carried out using blood. The chain recombines TRBV5-1 with TRBJ1-2; no clear D gene. The TCR sequence derives from a boy between 2 and 10 years old in good health. For the CDR3, the DNA is TGCGCCAGCCTCTACGACGGTGAGAAGGACTATGGCTACACCTTC. It specifies CASLYDGEKDYGYTF.